Sequencing of this T cell receptor beta chain was carried out in a study of cytomegalovirus exposure and HLA in healthy donors. Background on the study: Among the approximately 430 donors who were genotyped, approximately 84% fell in the genetic ancestry cluster that is associated with self-reported Caucasian donors.

Study-level points and caveats: Earlier analysis looked at TCR beta V segments, and most were productive about 87% or about 30% of the time. Exclusion as indistinguishable affected some V segments, including TRBV6-2 and TRBV6-3.

PCR primers comprised 60 Vbeta and 13 Jbeta primers. Profiled with immunoSEQ multiplex PCR; TCRdb holds only in-frame clones, not every one. The repertoire holds hundreds of thousands of clones, with roughly 90% as singletons. In the case of this clone: What it binds is not known.

CDR3 length equals 16 residues. V lost 10 bases to trimming and J lost 0 bases; unmatched junction nucleotides: 9. Germline values: CDR1 SEHNR, CDR2 FQNEAQ (reference sequence). This clonotype originated in a woman aged 18 to 35 in good health and CMV-seronegative. Material for sequencing was PBMCs. The chain uses TRBV7-9 and TRBJ2-6, with TRBD1 identical over 7 bases. Written as DNA, the CDR3 is TGTGCCACCACCGGGACAGCTCGCTCTGGGGCCAACGTCCTGACTTTC. Protein sequence: CATTGTARSGANVLTF.